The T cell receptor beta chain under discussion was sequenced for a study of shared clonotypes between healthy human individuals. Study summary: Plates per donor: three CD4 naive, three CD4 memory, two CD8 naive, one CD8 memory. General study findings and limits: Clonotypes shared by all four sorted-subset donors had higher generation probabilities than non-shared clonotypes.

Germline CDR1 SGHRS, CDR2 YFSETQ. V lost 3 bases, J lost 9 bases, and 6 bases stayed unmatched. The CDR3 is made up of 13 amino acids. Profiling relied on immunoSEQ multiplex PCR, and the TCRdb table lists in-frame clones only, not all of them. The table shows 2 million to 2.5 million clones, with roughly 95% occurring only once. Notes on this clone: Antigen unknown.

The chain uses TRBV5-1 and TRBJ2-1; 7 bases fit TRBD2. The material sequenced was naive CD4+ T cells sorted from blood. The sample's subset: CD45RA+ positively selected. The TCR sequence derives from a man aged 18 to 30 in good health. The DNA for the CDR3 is TGCGCCAGCAGCTGGATCAGGGAGGGTGAGCAGTTCTTC. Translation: CASSWIREGEQFF.